Included here is one TCR beta chain sequence, with context. Its target is unknown. The PCR ran on 60 Vbeta and 13 Jbeta primers. Sequencing was performed with immunoSEQ multiplex PCR; in TCRdb, only in-frame clones are kept and a portion is missing. Of fewer than 200,000 clones in the sample, around 80% were seen once. The data were obtained in a study of cytomegalovirus exposure and HLA in healthy donors. Broader study findings: Relative to the approximately 670-donor mean, N-insertions were reportedly fewer in an Asian-associated ancestry cluster in a later analysis.

This CDR3 has 15 amino acids. Looked up from germline, CDR1 is MNHEY and CDR2 is SVGAGI. Losses at the gene ends were 6 bases for V and 0 bases for J; bases not matched to a gene: 3. The chain couples TRBV6-5 to TRBJ1-3; 9 bases fit TRBD1. The sequence came from a man aged 30 to 39 in good health and CMV-seronegative. Sequenced material: PBMCs. CDR3 amino acids: CASSRQGVSGNTIYF. The CDR3 DNA reads as TGTGCCAGCAGCAGACAGGGGGTCTCTGGAAACACCATATATTTT.